What follows describes a single T cell receptor (beta chain). Its antigen remains unknown. The method was immunoSEQ multiplex PCR; TCRdb's version includes in-frame clones alone and lacks a portion of them. This repertoire shows over 95,000 clones, about 87% found once; its top ten account for less than 6.5%. The record originates from a study of T cell responses to AZD1222 COVID-19 vaccine. Regarding the study as a whole: The study reported that nearly half of spike-specific TCRs target unmutated variant regions. Seropositive at baseline were only a handful of AZD1222 recipients. Increased Spike-specific TCR breadth and depth were observed after two AZD1222 doses.

The V and J ends lost 2 bases and 9 bases respectively, with 12 bases between them. From germline, CDR1 is SGHNT and CDR2 YYREEE (reference sequence). This CDR3 spans 14 amino acids. The V call is TRBV5-4, the J call TRBJ1-6; D is unresolved. The clonotype originates from an adult who received the AZD1222 COVID-19 vaccine. Sample: peripheral blood, taken 28 days after the second AZD1222 dose. CDR3 nucleotide sequence: TGTGCCAGCAGCTTTTTTCAGAGTTCTTCACCCCTCCACTTT. Protein: CASSFFQSSSPLHF.